A single sample is the source of the 20 T cell receptor beta chains below, sequenced in a study of shared clonotypes between healthy human individuals. The repertoire was sequenced with immunoSEQ multiplex PCR; TCRdb's copy has only in-frame clones and lacks some. The table has roughly 2.4 million clones, approximately 94% seen once. Sequencing was carried out using naive CD4+ T cells sorted from blood. Subset defined: CD45RA+ positively selected. Receptors originate from a man aged 18 to 35 in good health.

Concerning this clone itself: Other DNA variants within this sample encode the same CDR3. CDR3 bases: TGTGCCAGCTCACCAGGAGGAAGTGGGAATCAGCCCCAGCATTTT. Amino acids: CASSPGGSGNQPQHF. The chain couples TRBV18 to TRBJ1-5; D is unresolved. Germline lookup yields CDR1 KGHSH and CDR2 LQKENI. V lost 2 bases to trimming and J lost 4 bases, with 12 bases between them. This CDR3 is built from 15 residues.

V and J are TRBV28 and TRBJ2-1; weak D call: TRBD1 (5 bases). This CDR3 contains 12 residues. Germline lookup yields CDR1 MDHEN and CDR2 SYDVKM. V was pared by 7 bases and J by 13 bases, with 17 bases between. The CDR3 DNA follows: TGTGCCAGCACCCTTCGGGTTGGGGCCCAGTTCTTC. It encodes CASTLRVGAQFF. The entire variable domain, with the rest obtained from reference TRBV28 and TRBJ2-1, is as follows: DVKVTQSSRYLVKRTGEKVFLECVQDMDHENMFWYRQDPGLGLRLIYFSYDVKMKEKGDIPEGYSVSREKKERFSLILESASTNQTSMYLCASTLRVGAQFFGPGTRLTVL.

For this clone: The sample holds other DNA sequences that translate to the same CDR3. This rearrangement joins TRBV29-1 to TRBJ1-1; D is possibly TRBD1 (5 bases). This CDR3 is built from 13 residues. Germline-derived CDR1 and CDR2 are SQVTM and ANQGSEA. Trimming shortened V by 6 bases and J by 0 bases, and 11 bases separated the two germline ends. The CDR3 spells CSVRGRLNTEAFF. The CDR3 nucleotides are TGCAGCGTGAGGGGACGGTTGAACACTGAAGCTTTCTTT.

This chain links TRBV11-2 with TRBJ1-5, with D unresolved. CDR1 is SGHAT, CDR2 FQNNGV, per germline. V lost 0 bases and J lost 1, with 1 base in between. The CDR3 is 13 residues long. This chain's CDR3 is CASSLESNQPQHF. CDR3 in DNA: TGTGCCAGCAGCTTAGAGAGCAATCAGCCCCAGCATTTT.

The rearrangement links TRBV7-2 to TRBJ2-4; D could derive from TRBD1 or TRBD2 (5 bases each). CDR3 size: 14 residues. V lost 5 bases and J 8 bases, leaving 16 bases between the germline ends. Germline lookup yields CDR1 SGHTA and CDR2 FQGNSA. The CDR3 region is CASSPGTGGDIQYF. For the CDR3, the DNA is TGTGCCAGCAGCCCGGGGACGGGTGGAGACATTCAGTACTTC.

DNA for the CDR3: TGTGCCAGTAGTCCACCGGGACGGATAAGCAATCAGCCCCAGCATTTT. Its protein product is CASSPPGRISNQPQHF. The V and J genes are TRBV19 and TRBJ1-5; TRBD1 might be the D (5 bases). The CDR3 is made up of 16 amino acids. CDR1 is LNHDA and CDR2 is SQIVND in the germline V gene (reference sequence). Trimming removed 5 bases from V and 1 base from J, with 15 bases in between.

V and J are TRBV7-2 and TRBJ2-7; 7 bases are shared with TRBD2. Germline trimming cut 7 bases from V and 4 bases from J; bases unmatched to any gene: 13. In germline, CDR1 is SGHTA, CDR2 FQGNSA. CDR3 length: 15 amino acids. CDR3 region: CASNLMGGVEYEQYF. The CDR3 DNA is TGTGCCAGCAACCTTATGGGGGGGGTCGAATACGAGCAGTACTTC.

This chain links TRBV7-8 with TRBJ2-7, with D tentatively TRBD1 (5 bases). Germline V gene data show CDR1 as SGHVS and CDR2 as FQNEAQ. The CDR3 spans 12 residues. With 3 bases removed from V and 7 bases from J, the gap between germline ends came to 10 bases. CDR3 coding DNA: TGTGCCAGCAGCTTGACAGTTGGTGAGCAGTACTTC. Amino acid sequence: CASSLTVGEQYF.

The CDR3 bases are TGTGCCAGCAGCCGGGAGTATTCTCGGGGCGAGCAGTACTTC. Protein: CASSREYSRGEQYF. V usage is TRBV7-2 and J usage is TRBJ2-7; the D gene is possibly TRBD2 (6 bases). Germline loops: CDR1 SGHTA, CDR2 FQGNSA. V was pared by 5 bases and J by 6 bases, with 17 bases between. The CDR3 has 14 amino acids.

In nucleotides, the CDR3 is TGCGCCAGCAGTACAACGACAGGGAACACCGGGGAGCTGTTTTTT. Translation gives CASSTTTGNTGELFF. The chain employs TRBV5-1 and TRBJ2-2; D perhaps matches TRBD1 (6 bases). Trimming took 5 bases from V and 1 from J, leaving 12 bases between them. Per germline, CDR1 SGHRS and CDR2 YFSETQ. This CDR3 spans 15 amino acids.

The rearrangement uses TRBV28 and TRBJ1-5; D call uncertain. The germline V gene encodes CDR1 MDHEN and CDR2 SYDVKM. This CDR3 contains 15 residues. V was pared by 3 bases and J by 0 bases, with 9 bases between. The CDR3 DNA reads TGTGCCAGCAGTTTTTACATGAATAGCAATCAGCCCCAGCATTTT. Translation gives CASSFYMNSNQPQHF.

This rearrangement joins TRBV6-1 to TRBJ1-1; D uncertain. The V end was cut by 3 bases, the J end by 9 bases, with 8 bases between. The germline gives CDR1 MNHNS, CDR2 SASEGT. The CDR3 consists of 11 residues. CDR3 in amino acids: CASSDGWKAFF. The CDR3 coding sequence is TGTGCCAGCAGTGATGGGTGGAAAGCTTTCTTT.

This clone has only one observation. This sequence joins TRBV4-3 and TRBJ2-7, with TRBD2 matching 9 bases. The germline V gene encodes CDR1 LGHNA and CDR2 YSLEER. V gave up 1 base and J gave up 2 bases; unmatched junction bases: 3. The CDR3 runs to 15 residues. CDR3 protein: CASSQVTSGPYEQYF. CDR3 sequence (DNA): TGCGCCAGCAGCCAAGTTACTAGCGGGCCCTACGAGCAGTACTTC.

The chain carries TRBV21-1 and TRBJ1-2; TRBD1 is taken as the D call from the table, unchecked against the DNA. TRBV21-1 is annotated as a pseudogene. CDR3 length equals 17 residues. CDR3 nucleotide sequence: TGTGCCAGCAGCCACACCCGAAAGGGGGCGCGTATGGCTGGCTACACCTTC. This encodes CASSHTRKGARMAGYTF.

The rearrangement joins TRBV5-1 to TRBJ2-1; D unclear. The CDR3 is 15 residues long. The germline CDR1 and CDR2 sequences are SGHRS and YFSETQ. The germline V and J ends were trimmed by 0 bases and 6 bases, with 13 bases remaining between them. CDR3 loop: CASSLAWQVGNEQFF. The DNA of the CDR3 is TGCGCCAGCAGCTTGGCCTGGCAGGTCGGCAATGAGCAGTTCTTC.

This chain connects TRBV16 to TRBJ1-3, with D uncertain. This CDR3 is built from 15 residues. Germline loops: CDR1 KGHSY, CDR2 FQNENV. Trimming cost V 2 bases and J 0 bases, with 8 bases left between them. CDR3 in DNA: TGTGCCAGCAGCCAAACCATATCCTCTGGAAACACCATATATTTT. Its translation is CASSQTISSGNTIYF.

Details on this clone: This sample also contains other DNA sequences that code for the same CDR3. The J gene is TRBJ2-6, the V gene TRBV28; TRBD1 matches 9 bases. The CDR3 is 15 residues long. The ends lost 5 bases at V and 4 bases at J; junction bases unmatched: 3. Germline V gene lookup returns CDR1 MDHEN and CDR2 SYDVKM. CDR3 in amino acids: CASSPQGAGANVLTF. CDR3 sequence (DNA): TGTGCCAGCAGTCCACAGGGGGCCGGGGCCAACGTCCTGACTTTC.

This rearrangement joins TRBV11-2 to TRBJ2-5, with 7 bases lining up with TRBD1. The V and J ends lost 2 bases and 2 bases, in that order; junction bases with no gene match: 14. Germline V gene data show CDR1 as SGHAT and CDR2 as FQNNGV. This CDR3 is 18 amino acids long. The CDR3 loop reads CASSLTTLPGQKQETQYF. CDR3 nucleotide sequence: TGTGCCAGCAGCTTAACAACCTTACCGGGACAGAAGCAAGAGACCCAGTACTTC.

As concerns this clone: Distinct nucleotide sequences in the sample also encode this CDR3. The CDR3, as DNA: TGTGCCAGTAGTATATGGGGGCAGGGCAATCAGCCCCAGCATTTT. It codes for CASSIWGQGNQPQHF. The chain has TRBV19 and TRBJ1-5; TRBD1 might be the D (6 bases). V lost 2 bases and J 2 bases, leaving 10 bases between the germline ends. Germline lookup yields CDR1 LNHDA and CDR2 SQIVND (reference sequence). The CDR3 covers 15 residues.

The rearrangement joins TRBV7-2 to TRBJ2-7, with 8 nucleotides matching TRBD2. Trimming took 1 base from V and 2 from J; bases not matched to a gene: 7. Germline-derived CDR1 and CDR2 are SGHTA and FQGNSA. CDR3 length equals 16 residues. The CDR3 DNA reads as TGTGCCAGCAGCTTAGATTCCGGGGGGGTACCCTACGAGCAGTACTTC. Translating gives CASSLDSGGVPYEQYF.